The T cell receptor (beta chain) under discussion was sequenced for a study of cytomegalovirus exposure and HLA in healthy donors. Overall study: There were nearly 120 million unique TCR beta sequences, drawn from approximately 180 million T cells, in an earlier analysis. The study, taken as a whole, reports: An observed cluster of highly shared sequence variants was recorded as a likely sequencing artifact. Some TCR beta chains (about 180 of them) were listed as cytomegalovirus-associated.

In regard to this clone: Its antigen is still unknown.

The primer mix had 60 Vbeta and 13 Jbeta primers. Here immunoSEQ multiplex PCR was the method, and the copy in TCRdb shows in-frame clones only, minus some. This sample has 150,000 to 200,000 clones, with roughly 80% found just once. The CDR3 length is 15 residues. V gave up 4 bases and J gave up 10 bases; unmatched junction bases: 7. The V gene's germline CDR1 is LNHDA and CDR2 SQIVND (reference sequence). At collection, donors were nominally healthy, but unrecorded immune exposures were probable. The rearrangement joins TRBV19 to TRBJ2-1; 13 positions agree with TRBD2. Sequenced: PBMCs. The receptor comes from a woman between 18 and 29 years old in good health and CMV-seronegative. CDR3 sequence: CASSNGLAGELEQFF. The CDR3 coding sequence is TGTGCCAGTAGTAACGGACTAGCGGGAGAACTAGAGCAGTTCTTC.